These T cell receptor beta chains were read from a single sample in a study of blood T cells in healthy people across ages. TCRdb called the 5' RACE reads again in MiXCR, with one record for every CDR3 protein. The sample records about a million distinct CDR3 sequences, roughly 50% being singletons. The sequencing sample was made of blood. The receptors stem from a woman aged 55-70 years in good health. CDR3s include the opening cysteine and the closing phenylalanine or tryptophan. D genes are given only for firm matches. The size entry is marked missing in some rows and otherwise reads once, few, many or a size class.

clone_size	cdr3_length	j_call	d_call	v_call	cdr3_aa	cdr3_nt
few	15	TRBJ2-5	NA	TRBV20-1	CSASGGQTYQETQYF	TGCAGTGCTAGTGGCGGACAGACCTACCAAGAGACCCAGTACTTC
many	14	TRBJ1-3	NA	TRBV27	CASSFTGSKNTIYF	TGTGCCAGCAGTTTTACAGGAAGTAAGAACACCATATATTTT
NA	13	TRBJ1-2	NA	TRBV7-9	CASSLYLDYGYTF	TGTGCCAGCAGCTTATACCTCGACTATGGCTACACCTTC
NA	16	TRBJ2-4	NA	TRBV15	CATSRDWSFPKNIQYF	TGTGCCACCAGCAGAGATTGGTCGTTTCCCAAAAACATTCAGTACTTC
few	15	TRBJ1-2	NA	TRBV27	CASRSTAPPRSGYTF	TGTGCCAGCAGATCTACGGCCCCCCCTAGATCTGGCTACACCTTC
NA	16	TRBJ2-3	NA	TRBV2	CASSEAWVPLTDTQYF	TGTGCCAGCAGTGAGGCTTGGGTTCCTCTTACAGATACGCAGTATTTT
once	14	TRBJ2-7	TRBD2	TRBV20-1	CSARGLAATYEQYF	TGCAGTGCCCGAGGACTAGCGGCTACCTACGAGCAGTACTTC
few	16	TRBJ2-7	TRBD1	TRBV4-1	CASSQAHRTGSYEQYF	TGCGCCAGCAGCCAAGCCCATAGGACAGGGAGCTACGAGCAGTACTTC
NA	13	TRBJ2-3	TRBD2	TRBV10-3	CAIATSGTDTQYF	TGTGCCATTGCGACTAGCGGAACAGATACGCAGTATTTT
NA	18	TRBJ2-1	NA	TRBV7-2	CASSLVPLAASSYNEQFF	TGTGCCAGCAGCTTAGTCCCATTAGCGGCAAGCTCCTACAATGAGCAGTTCTTC
NA	14	TRBJ2-7	NA	TRBV5-1	CASSPWAKDYEQYF	TGCGCCAGCAGCCCCTGGGCGAAGGATTACGAGCAGTACTTC
NA	15	TRBJ2-1	NA	TRBV29-1	CSATRGARAYNEQFF	TGCAGCGCAACACGGGGGGCCAGGGCCTACAATGAGCAGTTCTTC
few	15	TRBJ2-5	NA	TRBV6-5	CASSYARGKQETQYF	TGTGCCAGCAGCTATGCCAGGGGAAAACAAGAGACCCAGTACTTC
NA	14	TRBJ1-1	NA	TRBV18	CASSPREGTTEAFF	TGTGCCAGCTCACCTCGGGAGGGGACCACTGAAGCTTTCTTT
NA	14	TRBJ1-1	NA	TRBV19	CASSMSGLGTEAFF	TGTGCCAGTAGTATGTCGGGGCTCGGCACTGAAGCTTTCTTT
NA	14	TRBJ2-3	NA	TRBV20-1	CSARVWGVGDTQYF	TGCAGTGCTAGAGTTTGGGGAGTCGGAGATACGCAGTATTTT
NA	15	TRBJ2-1	TRBD2	TRBV7-8	CASSSLAGFYNEQFF	TGTGCCAGCAGCTCACTAGCGGGATTCTACAATGAGCAGTTCTTC